This T cell receptor beta chain came from a study of T cells in localized non-small cell lung cancer. The CDR3 consists of 14 residues. Germline-derived CDR1 and CDR2 are SGHRS and YFSETQ. In regard to this clone: Its antigen is not identified.

The data were produced by immunoSEQ multiplex PCR, yet TCRdb's version contains in-frame clones alone and is incomplete. The table has approximately 15,000 clones, approximately 85% seen once; the top ten hold about 3.9%. Overall study results and limits: Only one tumor region was sequenced, so heterogeneity remains possible. Longer overall survival associated with higher blood T cell density; shorter survival with higher adjacent-lung clonality. Adjacent uninvolved lung tissue had the highest T cell clonality, exceeding tumor. Adjacent lung had a median approximately 50 of the 100 largest tumor clones.

This sequence joins TRBV5-1 and TRBJ2-5; 11 bases are shared with TRBD1. With the DNA end fitting TRBJ2-7 better, the J assignment may be wrong. This receptor was identified in a woman aged 40-69 years with stage I lung adenocarcinoma. Sample: peripheral blood, taken before any cancer treatment. CDR3 DNA sequence: TGCGCCACCTCCGGGACAGGGGGCTCCTACGAGCAGTACTTC. Its translation is CATSGTGGSYEQYF.